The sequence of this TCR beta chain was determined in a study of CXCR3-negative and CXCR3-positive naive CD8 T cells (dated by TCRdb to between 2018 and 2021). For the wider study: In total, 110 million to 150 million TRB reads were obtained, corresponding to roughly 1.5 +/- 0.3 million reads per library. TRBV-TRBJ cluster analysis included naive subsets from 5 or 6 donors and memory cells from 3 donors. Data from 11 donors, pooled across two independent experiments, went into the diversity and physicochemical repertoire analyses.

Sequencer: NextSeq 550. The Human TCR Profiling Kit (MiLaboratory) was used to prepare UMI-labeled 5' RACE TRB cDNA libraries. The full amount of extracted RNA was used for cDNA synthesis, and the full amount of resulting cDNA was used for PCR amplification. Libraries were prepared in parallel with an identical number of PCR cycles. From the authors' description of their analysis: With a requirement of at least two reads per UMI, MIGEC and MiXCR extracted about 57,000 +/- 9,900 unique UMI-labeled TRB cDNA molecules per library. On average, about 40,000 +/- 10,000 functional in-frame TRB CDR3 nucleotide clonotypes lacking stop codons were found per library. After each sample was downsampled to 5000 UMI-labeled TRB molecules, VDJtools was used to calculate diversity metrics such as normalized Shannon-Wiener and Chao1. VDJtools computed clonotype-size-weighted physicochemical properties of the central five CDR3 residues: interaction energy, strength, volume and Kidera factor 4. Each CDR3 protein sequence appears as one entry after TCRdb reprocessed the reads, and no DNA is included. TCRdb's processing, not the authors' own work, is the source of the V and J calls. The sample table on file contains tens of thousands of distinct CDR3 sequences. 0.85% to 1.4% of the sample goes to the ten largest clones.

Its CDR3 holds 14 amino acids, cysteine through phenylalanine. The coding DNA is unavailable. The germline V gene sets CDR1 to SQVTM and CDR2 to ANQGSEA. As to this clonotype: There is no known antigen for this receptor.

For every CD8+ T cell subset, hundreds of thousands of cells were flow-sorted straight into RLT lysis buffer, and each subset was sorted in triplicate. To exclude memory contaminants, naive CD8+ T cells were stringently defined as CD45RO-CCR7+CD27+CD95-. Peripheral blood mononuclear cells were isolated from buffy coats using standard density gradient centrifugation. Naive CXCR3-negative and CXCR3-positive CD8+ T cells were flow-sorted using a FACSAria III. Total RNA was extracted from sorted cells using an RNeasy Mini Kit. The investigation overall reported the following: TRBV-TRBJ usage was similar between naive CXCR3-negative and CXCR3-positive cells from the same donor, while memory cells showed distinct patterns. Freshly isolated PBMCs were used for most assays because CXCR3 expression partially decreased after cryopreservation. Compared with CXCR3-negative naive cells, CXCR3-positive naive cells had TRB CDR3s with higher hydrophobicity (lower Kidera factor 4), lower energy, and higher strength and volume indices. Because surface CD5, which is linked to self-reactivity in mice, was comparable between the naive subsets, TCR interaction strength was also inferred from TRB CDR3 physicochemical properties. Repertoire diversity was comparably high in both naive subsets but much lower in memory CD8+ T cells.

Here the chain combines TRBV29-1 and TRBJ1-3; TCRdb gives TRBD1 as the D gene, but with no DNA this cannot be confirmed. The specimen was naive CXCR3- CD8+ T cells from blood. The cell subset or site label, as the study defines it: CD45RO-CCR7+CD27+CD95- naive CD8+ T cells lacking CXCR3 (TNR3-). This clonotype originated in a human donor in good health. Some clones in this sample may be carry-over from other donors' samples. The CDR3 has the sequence CSVGGEKYGNTIYF.